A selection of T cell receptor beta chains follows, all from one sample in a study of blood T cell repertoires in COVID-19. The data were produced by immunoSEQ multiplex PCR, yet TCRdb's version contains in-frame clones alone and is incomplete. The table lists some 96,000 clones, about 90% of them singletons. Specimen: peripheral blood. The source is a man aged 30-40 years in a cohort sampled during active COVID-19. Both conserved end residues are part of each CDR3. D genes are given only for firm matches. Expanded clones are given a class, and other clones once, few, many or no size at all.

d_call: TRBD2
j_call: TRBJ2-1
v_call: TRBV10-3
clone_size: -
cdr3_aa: CAISASGGADEQFF
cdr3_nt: TGTGCCATCAGTGCAAGCGGGGGGGCCGATGAGCAGTTCTTC

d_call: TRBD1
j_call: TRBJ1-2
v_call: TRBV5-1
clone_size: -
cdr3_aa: CASSSTGENYGYTF
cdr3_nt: TGCGCCAGCAGCTCGACAGGGGAGAACTATGGCTACACCTTC

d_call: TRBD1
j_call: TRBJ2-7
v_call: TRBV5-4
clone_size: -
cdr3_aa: CASSSLTGGNEQYF
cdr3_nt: TGTGCCAGCAGCTCCCTGACAGGGGGGAACGAGCAGTACTTT

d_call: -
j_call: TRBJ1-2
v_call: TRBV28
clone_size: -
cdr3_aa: CASSFLQGRAGYTF
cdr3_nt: TGTGCCAGCAGTTTTTTACAGGGCCGGGCCGGCTACACCTTC

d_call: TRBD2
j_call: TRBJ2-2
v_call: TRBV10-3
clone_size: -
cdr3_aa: CAISRGGGTGELFF
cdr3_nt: TGTGCCATCAGTCGGGGGGGAGGAACCGGGGAGCTGTTTTTT

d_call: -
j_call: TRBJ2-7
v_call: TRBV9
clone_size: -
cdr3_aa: CASSVSAEPTYEQYF
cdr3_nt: TGTGCCAGCAGCGTATCCGCGGAACCGACCTACGAGCAGTACTTC

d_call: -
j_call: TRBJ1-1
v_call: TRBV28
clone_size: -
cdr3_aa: CASTGGSVGRAFF
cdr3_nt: TGTGCCAGCACCGGGGGTTCGGTTGGTCGCGCTTTCTTT

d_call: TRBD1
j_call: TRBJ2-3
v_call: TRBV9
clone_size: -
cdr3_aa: CASSVEGTGRDTQYF
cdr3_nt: TGTGCCAGCAGCGTAGAGGGGACAGGGCGGGATACGCAGTATTTT

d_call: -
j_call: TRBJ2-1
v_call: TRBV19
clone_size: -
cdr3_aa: CASHGGQGSFEQFF
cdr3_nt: TGTGCCAGCCACGGCGGGCAGGGGTCTTTTGAGCAGTTCTTC

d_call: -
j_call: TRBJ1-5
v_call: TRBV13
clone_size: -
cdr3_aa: CASSLNREGGANSNQPQHF
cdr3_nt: TGTGCCAGCAGCTTAAACCGTGAGGGAGGGGCGAATAGCAATCAGCCCCAGCATTTT

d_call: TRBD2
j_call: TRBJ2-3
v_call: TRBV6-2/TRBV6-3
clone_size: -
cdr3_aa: CASSYSSSGGDTQYF
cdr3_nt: TGTGCCAGCAGTTACTCGTCTAGCGGGGGCGATACGCAGTATTTT

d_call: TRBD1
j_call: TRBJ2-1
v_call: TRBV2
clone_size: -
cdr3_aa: CASSLTGQEINEQFF
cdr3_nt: TGTGCCAGCAGCTTGACGGGACAGGAGATTAATGAGCAGTTCTTC

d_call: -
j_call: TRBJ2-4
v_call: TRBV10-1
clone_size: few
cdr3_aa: CASSEAGADIQYF
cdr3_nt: TGCGCCAGCAGTGAAGCAGGGGCTGATATTCAGTACTTC

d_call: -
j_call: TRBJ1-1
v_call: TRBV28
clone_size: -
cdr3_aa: CASTTGGPGTEAFF
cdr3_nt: TGTGCCAGCACCACGGGGGGCCCCGGGACTGAAGCTTTCTTT

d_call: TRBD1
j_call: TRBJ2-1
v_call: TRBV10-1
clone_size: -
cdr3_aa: CASSERQGADNEQFF
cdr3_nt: TGCGCCAGCAGTGAGAGGCAGGGGGCCGACAATGAGCAGTTCTTC

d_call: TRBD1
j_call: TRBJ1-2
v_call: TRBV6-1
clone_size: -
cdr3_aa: CASSEWTGTFYGYTF
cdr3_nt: TGTGCCAGCAGTGAGTGGACAGGGACTTTTTATGGCTACACCTTC

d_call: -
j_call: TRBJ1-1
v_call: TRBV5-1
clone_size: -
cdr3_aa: CASSLADGGMNTEAFF
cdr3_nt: TGCGCCAGCAGCTTGGCGGATGGAGGGATGAACACTGAAGCTTTCTTT

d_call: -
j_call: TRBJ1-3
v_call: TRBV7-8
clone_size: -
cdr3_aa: CASSRDTGPASGNTIYF
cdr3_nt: TGTGCCAGCAGCCGGGATACAGGGCCTGCCTCTGGAAACACCATATATTTT

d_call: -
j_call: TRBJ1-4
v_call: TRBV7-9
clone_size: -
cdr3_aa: CASSFGPRGEKLFF
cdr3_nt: TGTGCCAGCAGCTTCGGCCCTAGAGGTGAAAAACTGTTTTTT

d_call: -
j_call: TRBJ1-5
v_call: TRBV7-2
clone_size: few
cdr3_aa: CASSLAPWGEPQHF
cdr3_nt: TGTGCCAGCAGCTTAGCCCCCTGGGGAGAGCCCCAGCATTTT

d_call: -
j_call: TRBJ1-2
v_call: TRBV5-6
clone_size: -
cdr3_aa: CASSPTEGGPPYTF
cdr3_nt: TGTGCCAGCAGCCCTACCGAGGGAGGTCCCCCCTACACCTTC

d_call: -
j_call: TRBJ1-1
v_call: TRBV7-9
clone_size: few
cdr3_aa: CASSLWSENTEAFF
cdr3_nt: TGTGCCAGCAGCTTATGGTCAGAGAACACTGAAGCTTTCTTT

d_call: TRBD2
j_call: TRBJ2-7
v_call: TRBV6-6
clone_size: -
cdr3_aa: CASSRMPGLAGALTPYEQYF
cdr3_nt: TGTGCCAGCAGCCGTATGCCGGGACTAGCGGGGGCGCTCACACCGTACGAGCAGTACTTC

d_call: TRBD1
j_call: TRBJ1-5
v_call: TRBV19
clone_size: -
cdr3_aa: CASSIQVGRGYSNQPQHF
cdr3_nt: TGTGCCAGTAGTATACAAGTCGGCAGGGGGTATAGCAATCAGCCCCAGCATTTT

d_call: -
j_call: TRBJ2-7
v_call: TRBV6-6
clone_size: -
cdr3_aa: CASSHQSAYEQYF
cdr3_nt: TGTGCCAGCAGCCACCAAAGCGCCTACGAGCAGTACTTC

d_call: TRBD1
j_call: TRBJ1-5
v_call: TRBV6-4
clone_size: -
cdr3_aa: CASSEQGNQPQHF
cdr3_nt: TGTGCCAGCAGTGAACAGGGGAATCAGCCCCAGCATTTT

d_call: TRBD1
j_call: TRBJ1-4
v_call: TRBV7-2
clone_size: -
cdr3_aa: CASSSPGTGEKLFF
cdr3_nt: TGTGCCAGCAGCTCTCCCGGGACAGGGGAAAAACTGTTTTTT

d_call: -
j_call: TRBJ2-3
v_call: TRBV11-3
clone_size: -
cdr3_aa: CASSLTGSTDTQYF
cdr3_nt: TGTGCCAGCAGCTTAACGGGGAGCACAGATACGCAGTATTTT